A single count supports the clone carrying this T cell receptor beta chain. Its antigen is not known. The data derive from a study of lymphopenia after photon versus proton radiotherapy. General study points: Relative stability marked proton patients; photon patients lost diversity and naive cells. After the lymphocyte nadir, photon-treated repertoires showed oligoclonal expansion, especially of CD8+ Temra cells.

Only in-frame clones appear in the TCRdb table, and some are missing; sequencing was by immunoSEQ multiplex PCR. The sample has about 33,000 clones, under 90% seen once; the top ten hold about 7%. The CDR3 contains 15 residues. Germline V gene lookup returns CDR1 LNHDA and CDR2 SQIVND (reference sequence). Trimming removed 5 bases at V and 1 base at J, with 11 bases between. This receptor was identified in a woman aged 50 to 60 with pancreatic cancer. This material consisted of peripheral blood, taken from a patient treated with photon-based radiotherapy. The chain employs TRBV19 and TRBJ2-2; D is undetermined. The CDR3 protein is CASSSVTVNTGELFF. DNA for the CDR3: TGTGCCAGTAGTTCTGTGACTGTGAACACCGGGGAGCTGTTTTTT. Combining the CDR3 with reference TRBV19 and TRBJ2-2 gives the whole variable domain DGGITQSPKYLFRKEGQNVTLSCEQNLNHDAMYWYRQDPGQGLRLIYYSQIVNDFQKGDIAEGYSVSREKKESFPLTVTSAQKNPTAFYLCASSSVTVNTGELFFGEGSRLTVL.